The 3 T cell receptor beta chains below all came from one sample that was sequenced in a study of CD8+ T cells in alopecia areata. The treatment was: oral pan-JAK inhibitor, 5-10 mg twice daily. TCR sequencing used cDNA made by reverse transcription of extracted RNA. Here immunoSEQ multiplex PCR was the method, and the copy in TCRdb shows in-frame clones only, minus some. The top ten clones hold around 3% of a sample with about 200,000 clones, more than 55% of them seen once. The specimen was CD4+ T cells sorted from blood, collected at week 4, from a patient treated with tofacitinib. The source is a human donor with alopecia areata.

The chain recombines TRBV9 with TRBJ1-3, with D perhaps TRBD1 (6 bases). Per germline, CDR1 SGDLS and CDR2 YYNGEE. V was cut by 1 base and J by 0 bases, with 11 bases left in between. The CDR3 runs to 16 residues. The chain's CDR3 is CASSVTGTYSGNTIYF. In DNA, the CDR3 is TGTGCCAGCAGCGTAACAGGGACCTACTCTGGAAACACCATATATTTT.

The genes are TRBV30 and TRBJ1-2, with D possibly matching TRBD1 (6 bases). Trimming cost V 3 bases and J 4 bases, with 18 bases left between them. Looked up from germline, CDR1 is GTSNPN and CDR2 is SVGIG (reference sequence). The CDR3 is made up of 15 amino acids. In nucleotides, the CDR3 is TGTGCCTGGAGCTCCCCTACAGGGATACCCTATGGCTACACCTTC. Amino acids: CAWSSPTGIPYGYTF.

The V and J genes are TRBV7-8 and TRBJ2-6; weak D call: TRBD1 (6 bases). The V and J ends lost 6 bases and 0 bases respectively, with 15 bases between them. The CDR3 covers 17 residues. Germline values: CDR1 SGHVS, CDR2 FQNEAQ. CDR3: CASRKDRTPSGANVLTF. The CDR3 DNA follows: TGTGCCAGCAGGAAAGACAGGACCCCCTCTGGGGCCAACGTCCTGACTTTC.